Here is one T cell receptor beta chain with its context. Its specificity is unknown. Measured with immunoSEQ multiplex PCR; TCRdb has only the in-frame clones, and not every one. The table has 100,000 to 150,000 clones, around nine tenths seen once. The data were obtained in a study of T cell responses to AZD1222 COVID-19 vaccine. The study's findings and limits: Baseline seropositivity occurred in only a handful of AZD1222 recipients. Nearly half of spike-specific TCRs reportedly target variant regions that are unmutated in the B.1.351 and B.1.1.7 variants.

Germline CDR1 LNHNV, CDR2 YYDKDF (reference sequence). V was cut by 0 bases and J by 6 bases, with 9 bases left in between. This CDR3 comprises 13 residues. The rearrangement links TRBV15 to TRBJ2-7; no definite D call. The source of this sequence is an adult who received the AZD1222 COVID-19 vaccine. Here the sequenced sample was peripheral blood, taken 28 days after the second AZD1222 dose. CDR3 in DNA: TGTGCCACCAGCAGAGAGGGTAAAAGCGAGCAGTACTTC. Amino acid sequence: CATSREGKSEQYF. Full variable domain (remainder filled in from reference TRBV15 and TRBJ2-7): DAMVIQNPRYQVTQFGKPVTLSCSQTLNHNVMYWYQQKSSQAPKLLFHYYDKDFNNEADTPDNFQSRRPNTSFCFLDIRSPGLGDTAMYLCATSREGKSEQYFGPGTRLTVT.